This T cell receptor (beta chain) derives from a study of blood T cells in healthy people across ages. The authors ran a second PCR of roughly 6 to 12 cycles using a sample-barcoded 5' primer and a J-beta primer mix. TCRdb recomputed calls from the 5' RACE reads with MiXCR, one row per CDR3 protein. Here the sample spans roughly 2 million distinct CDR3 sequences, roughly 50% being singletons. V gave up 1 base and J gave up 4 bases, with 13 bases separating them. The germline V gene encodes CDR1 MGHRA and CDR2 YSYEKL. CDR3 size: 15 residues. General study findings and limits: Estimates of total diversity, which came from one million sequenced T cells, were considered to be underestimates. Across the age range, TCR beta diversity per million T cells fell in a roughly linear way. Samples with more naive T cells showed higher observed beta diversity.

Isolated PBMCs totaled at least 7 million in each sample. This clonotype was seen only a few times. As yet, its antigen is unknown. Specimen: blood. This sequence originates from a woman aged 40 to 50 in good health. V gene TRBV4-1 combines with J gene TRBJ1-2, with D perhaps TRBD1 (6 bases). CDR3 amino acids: CASSQANAGAYGYTF. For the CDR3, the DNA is TGCGCCAGCAGCCAAGCAAACGCAGGGGCCTATGGCTACACCTTC.